This TCR beta chain was recovered during a study of blood T cell repertoires in COVID-19. Background on the study: Some COVID-19 samples were acute and others convalescent; all came from the United States, Italy and Spain. PBMCs, B-cell-depleted T cells, or T cells provided the cDNA or gDNA that made up the material.

V was trimmed by 1 base and J by 8 bases, leaving 4 bases between them. The CDR3 covers 11 residues. Germline V lookup: CDR1 SGHRS, CDR2 YFSETQ. The authors' processing: It was from reference gene primer amplification that nucleated cell counts were estimated. Method: immunoSEQ multiplex PCR; TCRdb's copy keeps in-frame clones and lacks some. The DNA was the basis for D and trimming; V, J and clone size are from that table. The profile covers under 300,000 clones, with about 82% appearing a single time and around 6.4% taken by the ten largest. The specimen was peripheral blood. This sequence was found in a woman aged 60-70 years with active or convalescent COVID-19. The chain combines TRBV5-1 with TRBJ1-5; the D is unclear. This chain's CDR3 is CASSLYKPQHF. Written as DNA, the CDR3 is TGCGCCAGCAGCTTGTACAAGCCCCAGCATTTT.